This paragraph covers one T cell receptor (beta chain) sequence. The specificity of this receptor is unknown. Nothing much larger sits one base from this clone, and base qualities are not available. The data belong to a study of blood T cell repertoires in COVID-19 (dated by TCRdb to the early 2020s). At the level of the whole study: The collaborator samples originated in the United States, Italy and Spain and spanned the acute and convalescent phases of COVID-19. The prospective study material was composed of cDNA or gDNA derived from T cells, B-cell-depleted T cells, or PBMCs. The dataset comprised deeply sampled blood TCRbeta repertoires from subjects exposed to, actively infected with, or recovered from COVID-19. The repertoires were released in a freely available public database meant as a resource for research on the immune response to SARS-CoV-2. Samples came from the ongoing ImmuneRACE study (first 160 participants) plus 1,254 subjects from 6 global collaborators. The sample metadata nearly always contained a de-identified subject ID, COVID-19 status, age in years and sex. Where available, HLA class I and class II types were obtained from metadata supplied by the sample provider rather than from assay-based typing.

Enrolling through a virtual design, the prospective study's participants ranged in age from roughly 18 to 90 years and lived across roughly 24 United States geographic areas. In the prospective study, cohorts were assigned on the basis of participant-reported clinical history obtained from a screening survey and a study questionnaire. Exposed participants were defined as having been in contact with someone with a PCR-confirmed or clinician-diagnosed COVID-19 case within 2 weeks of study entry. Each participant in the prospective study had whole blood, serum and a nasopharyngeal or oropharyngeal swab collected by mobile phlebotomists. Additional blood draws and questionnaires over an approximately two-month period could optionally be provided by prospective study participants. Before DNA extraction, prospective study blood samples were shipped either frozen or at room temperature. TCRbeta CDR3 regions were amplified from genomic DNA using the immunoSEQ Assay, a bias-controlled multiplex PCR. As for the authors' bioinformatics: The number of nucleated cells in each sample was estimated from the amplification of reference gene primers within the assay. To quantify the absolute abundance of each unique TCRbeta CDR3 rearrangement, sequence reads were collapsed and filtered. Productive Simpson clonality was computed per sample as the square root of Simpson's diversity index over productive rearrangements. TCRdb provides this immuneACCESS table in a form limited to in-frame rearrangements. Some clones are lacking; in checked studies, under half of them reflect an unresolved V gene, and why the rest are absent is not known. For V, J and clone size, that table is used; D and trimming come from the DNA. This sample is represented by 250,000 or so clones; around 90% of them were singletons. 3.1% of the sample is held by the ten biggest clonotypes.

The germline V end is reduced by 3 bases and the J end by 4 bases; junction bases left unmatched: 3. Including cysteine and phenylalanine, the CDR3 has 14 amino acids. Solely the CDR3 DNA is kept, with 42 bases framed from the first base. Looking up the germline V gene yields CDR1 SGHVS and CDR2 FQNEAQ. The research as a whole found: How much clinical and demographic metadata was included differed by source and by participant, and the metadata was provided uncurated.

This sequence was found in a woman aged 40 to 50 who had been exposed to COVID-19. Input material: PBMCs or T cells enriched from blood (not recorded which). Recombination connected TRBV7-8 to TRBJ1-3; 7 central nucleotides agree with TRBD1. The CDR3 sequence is CASSFDRAGNTIYF. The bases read TGTGCCAGCAGCTTCGACAGGGCCGGAAACACCATATATTTT.